This T cell receptor beta chain was identified in a study of regulatory T cells in long-lasting Graves disease. Building the TCR beta libraries relied on iRepertoire HTBI primers, and CDR3 regions underwent Arm-PCR. TCRdb passed the multiplex PCR reads through MiXCR, listing each CDR3 protein once. Among a few hundred thousand distinct CDR3 sequences listed, approximately 13% were seen once. Noted time point: newly diagnosed GD, antithyroid drugs for less than 3 months. PBMC RNA served as the TCR library source. Germline V gives CDR1 SGHDN, CDR2 FVKESK. J was trimmed by 4 bases and V by 4 bases; bases with no gene match: 27. The CDR3 has 21 amino acids. The table lists this clonotype with a few counts. The same data also went into a second study, on T cells in Graves' hyperthyroidism and ophthalmopathy.

The specimen comprised peripheral blood mononuclear cells (PBMCs), sampled at new diagnosis, from a patient treated with antithyroid drugs. The source of this sequence is a man under 40 with Graves disease. The V gene is TRBV14, the J gene TRBJ2-5, with 7 bases fitting TRBD2. The CDR3 is CASSLYIYEGTTLAVVETQYF. CDR3 in DNA: TGTGCCAGCAGCCTATACATTTACGAAGGGACTACTTTAGCGGTTGTAGAGACCCAGTACTTC.